This is a list of T cell receptor beta chains from one sample in a study of control samples from healthy donors and cancer patients. Measured with immunoSEQ multiplex PCR; TCRdb has only the in-frame clones, and not every one. The sample lists some 67,000 clones; under 90% were seen once. The sequencing input was PBMCs. The source is a man in his 60s with lung cancer. Each CDR3 is given with its conserved first and last residue. The D gene is left open where the match is weak. The size of a clone is reported for some rows only, either as once, few or many, or as a class for expanded clones.

cdr3_nt | cdr3_aa | clone_size | v_call | d_call | j_call
TGTGCCAGCAGTGACACGGGACAGGACAACACCGGGGAGCTGTTTTTT | CASSDTGQDNTGELFF | - | TRBV2 | TRBD1 | TRBJ2-2
TGTGCCAGCAGGCCGGGCTTAGAGACCCAGTACTTC | CASRPGLETQYF | - | TRBV2 | - | TRBJ2-5
TGCAGTGCTCGACAGGGTGAAAAACTGTTTTTT | CSARQGEKLFF | - | TRBV20-1 | TRBD1 | TRBJ1-4
TGTGCCAGTAGATCTGACAACTTGAGGACTGAAGCTTTCTTT | CASRSDNLRTEAFF | - | TRBV19 | - | TRBJ1-1
TGTGCCAGCAGACGACAGGGGAGCACCGGGGAGCTGTTTTTT | CASRRQGSTGELFF | - | TRBV14 | TRBD1 | TRBJ2-2
TGTGCCAGCAGCTCGAAGGGACAGGGGAAAGAAAAACTGTTTTTT | CASSSKGQGKEKLFF | - | TRBV5-6 | TRBD1 | TRBJ1-4
TGCAGTGCTAGTATCCGGAGCACAGATACGCAGTATTTT | CSASIRSTDTQYF | - | TRBV20-1 | - | TRBJ2-3
TGTGCCACCAGCCAAAAAGAGACCCAGTACTTC | CATSQKETQYF | few | TRBV15 | - | TRBJ2-5
TGTGCCTGGAGGTTACAGGGGGCAGATTCCGCTGAAGCTTTCTTT | CAWRLQGADSAEAFF | - | TRBV30 | TRBD1 | TRBJ1-1
TGTGCCAGCAGCCCCGGACAGACCTATGGCTACACCTTC | CASSPGQTYGYTF | - | TRBV11-2 | - | TRBJ1-2
TGTGCCAGCAGCATAGGACACGGCAACTATGGCTACACCTTC | CASSIGHGNYGYTF | - | TRBV11-1 | - | TRBJ1-2
TGTGCCAGCACGAGGACAGGGGAAATGGCACCCCTCCACTTT | CASTRTGEMAPLHF | few | TRBV4-2 | TRBD1 | TRBJ1-6
TGCAGTGCGGTAGGGGGGAAACTGTTTTTT | CSAVGGKLFF | - | TRBV20-1 | - | TRBJ1-4
TGTGCCAGCAGTGAAACCTCCGGGACTGAAGCTTTCTTT | CASSETSGTEAFF | once | TRBV6-4 | - | TRBJ1-1
TGTGCCAGCAGCCCAACCTTCGGGGGTAGGGAGCTGTTTTTT | CASSPTFGGRELFF | - | TRBV6-6 | - | TRBJ2-2
TGTGCCATCAGTGAGGGCAGGGGGCGGATACAAGAGACCCAGTACTTC | CAISEGRGRIQETQYF | - | TRBV10-3 | TRBD1 | TRBJ2-5
TGTGCCAGCAGTTACCTGACAGGGAGCAATCAGCCCCAGCATTTT | CASSYLTGSNQPQHF | - | TRBV6-5 | TRBD1 | TRBJ1-5
TGTGCCAGCAGCATGCCTACAGGGGTCACTGAAGCTTTCTTT | CASSMPTGVTEAFF | - | TRBV5-4 | TRBD1 | TRBJ1-1
TGTGCCAGCAGCCCCGCCCCACTAGCGGGGGCCACAGATACGCAGTATTTT | CASSPAPLAGATDTQYF | - | TRBV7-6 | TRBD2 | TRBJ2-3
TGTGCCAGCCTTTTAAATTCCCCAGGCTTCTATGGCTACACCTTC | CASLLNSPGFYGYTF | - | TRBV27 | - | TRBJ1-2
TGTGCCAGCAGTGACTCGACAGCAGATACGCAGTATTTT | CASSDSTADTQYF | - | TRBV6-4 | - | TRBJ2-3
TGTGCCAGCAGGGCTCCGGGACTAAAATACAATGAGCAGTTCTTC | CASRAPGLKYNEQFF | - | TRBV7-2 | TRBD2 | TRBJ2-1
TGTGCCAGCAGTGAACTGGGTCCCAGCTATGGCTACACCTTC | CASSELGPSYGYTF | - | TRBV6-1 | - | TRBJ1-2
TGCAGCGTTGAAGTGGTGGCGGGCACCGGGGAGCTGTTTTTT | CSVEVVAGTGELFF | - | TRBV29-1 | - | TRBJ2-2
TGTGCCACCAGCAGAGTACGCTCGGGACCGACTGAAGCTTTCTTT | CATSRVRSGPTEAFF | - | TRBV15 | - | TRBJ1-1
TGTGCCAGCAGCACCACGAGGCGGGGCAGCCAAGAGACCCAGTACTTC | CASSTTRRGSQETQYF | - | TRBV7-3 | - | TRBJ2-5
TGTGCCAGTAGTAGACAGGGGAACACTGAAGCTTTCTTT | CASSRQGNTEAFF | - | TRBV19 | TRBD1 | TRBJ1-1
TGTGCCAGCTCACGAGCCGGGACAGATTCTGGAAACACCATATATTTT | CASSRAGTDSGNTIYF | - | TRBV18 | TRBD1 | TRBJ1-3
TGTGCCAGCAGTTTATCCCCTGATCAGCCCCAGCATTTT | CASSLSPDQPQHF | - | TRBV27 | - | TRBJ1-5
TGTGCCACCAGCAGAGATATTGGACAGGGGGCCCTCGAGCAGTACTTC | CATSRDIGQGALEQYF | once | TRBV15 | TRBD1 | TRBJ2-7
TGTGCCAGCAGCTTAGCGTCGGCGGGGGAGCCCACAGATACGCAGTATTTT | CASSLASAGEPTDTQYF | - | TRBV7-7 | TRBD2 | TRBJ2-3
TGTGCCAGCAGCCCGAGACTAGCGGGGGGGTCACCGACTTACAATGAGCAGTTCTTC | CASSPRLAGGSPTYNEQFF | - | TRBV5-4 | TRBD2 | TRBJ2-1
TGTGCCACCAGTGAATCGTGGGGTAGCAATCAGCCCCAGCATTTT | CATSESWGSNQPQHF | few | TRBV24-1 | - | TRBJ1-5
TGTGCCAGCAGCAGTGGCTCCCAGGGGGCGGGAGGAAACACCATATATTTT | CASSSGSQGAGGNTIYF | few | TRBV5-4 | TRBD1 | TRBJ1-3
TGCGCCAGCAGCTTGAACTACGATGACTCACCCCTCCACTTT | CASSLNYDDSPLHF | - | TRBV5-1 | - | TRBJ1-6
TGTGCCAGCAGCACAGGACAGGGAGGCACTGAAGCTTTCTTT | CASSTGQGGTEAFF | - | TRBV5-4 | TRBD1 | TRBJ1-1
TGTGCCAGCAGTTACGAGGGGAGCACCGGGGAGCTGTTTTTT | CASSYEGSTGELFF | - | TRBV6-6 | - | TRBJ2-2
TGTGCCAGCACCTACAGGGGGCAGGGCACAGATACGCAGTATTTT | CASTYRGQGTDTQYF | - | TRBV18 | TRBD1 | TRBJ2-3
TGTGCCAGCAGTGAATATGGGACAGGGGGAAAGTATGAAGCTTTCTTT | CASSEYGTGGKYEAFF | - | TRBV25-1 | TRBD1 | TRBJ1-1
TGTGCCAGCAGCGACAACGACGAACGGGTATTGTCTCGCTATGGCTACACCTTC | CASSDNDERVLSRYGYTF | - | TRBV9 | - | TRBJ1-2
TGTGCCATCAGTGCCCCCGGGGGGGACAGGGGAACCAAAAACATTCAGTACTTC | CAISAPGGDRGTKNIQYF | - | TRBV10-3 | TRBD1 | TRBJ2-4
TGTGCCAGCAGCCGGGACAGTGACAATGAGCAGTTCTTC | CASSRDSDNEQFF | - | TRBV12-3/TRBV12-4 | TRBD1 | TRBJ2-1
TGTGCCAGCAGCCAAAGAACACAGGGTAGTGGCTACACCTTC | CASSQRTQGSGYTF | - | TRBV3-1/TRBV3-2 | - | TRBJ1-2
TGTGCCAGCTCACCACCGGGACAGGCCGTCTCCTACGAGCAGTACTTC | CASSPPGQAVSYEQYF | - | TRBV18 | TRBD1 | TRBJ2-7
TGCGCCAGCAGCTTGGACGGGGATGGGACCGGGGAGCTGTTTTTT | CASSLDGDGTGELFF | - | TRBV5-1 | - | TRBJ2-2
TGTGCCAGCAGCGATGGACAGGGTCGCACTGAAGCTTTCTTT | CASSDGQGRTEAFF | - | TRBV9 | TRBD1 | TRBJ1-1
TGTGCCACCAGTGTCGGACAGAGCTCTGGAAACACCATATATTTT | CATSVGQSSGNTIYF | - | TRBV24-1 | - | TRBJ1-3
TGTGCCAGCAGCCCCACGTATGGGTCCGGAAACACCATATATTTT | CASSPTYGSGNTIYF | - | TRBV5-5 | - | TRBJ1-3
TGTGCCTGGAGTGATCAGGGGACTGGGGCCAACGTCCTGACTTTC | CAWSDQGTGANVLTF | - | TRBV30 | - | TRBJ2-6
TGTGCCAGCAGCCAGGGCCAGGGTGGGGCTACTAATGAAAAACTGTTTTTT | CASSQGQGGATNEKLFF | few | TRBV3-1/TRBV3-2 | - | TRBJ1-4
TGCGCCAGCGGGACAGGGAGCTCTGGAAACACCATATATTTT | CASGTGSSGNTIYF | - | TRBV10-2 | TRBD1 | TRBJ1-3
TGTGCCAGCAGCCCGCAACAGGGGGGGGAGAGAGAGACCCAGTACTTC | CASSPQQGGERETQYF | - | TRBV7-6 | - | TRBJ2-5
TGTGCCAGCAGAGGGGGGTACAGGATGAACACTGAAGCTTTCTTT | CASRGGYRMNTEAFF | - | TRBV6-5 | - | TRBJ1-1